Reported below is one T cell receptor beta chain. Its antigen is not known. Repertoires were generated with immunoSEQ multiplex PCR, while TCRdb's copy carries only in-frame clones and drops some. Of around 29,000 clones listed, approximately 90% are singletons. Germline CDR1 and CDR2: MDHEN and SYDVKM. This CDR3 is built from 14 residues. Trimming pared 10 bases from V and 0 bases from J, leaving 13 bases between. These data come from a study of regulatory and conventional T cells in RAG deficiency. Regarding the study as a whole: Compared with controls, unique Treg TCR beta sequences dropped about 100-fold in Omenn syndrome and CID/AS.

Blood CD4+ CD25-high CD127-low regulatory T cells supplied the genomic DNA template. This sample also belongs to another study, concerning regulatory T cells. That work states: The PCR used 52 TRBV and 13 TRBJ primers.

The sample was Tregs sorted from blood. The TCR sequence derives from a human donor in good health. V and J are TRBV28 and TRBJ1-3; tentatively, D is TRBD1 (5 bases). The CDR3 loop is CATRVRGSGNTIYF. The DNA for the CDR3 is TGTGCCACCCGTGTAAGGGGCTCTGGAAACACCATATATTTT.